The clone carrying this T cell receptor (beta chain) was counted at least ten times. The target antigen is unknown. Mismatch with germline at one junction end may stem from a read error. This entry is derived from a study of CD8 T cells in ankylosing spondylitis. Overall study findings and caveats: Seemingly distinctive of ankylosing spondylitis blood was a TCR beta motif formed by eight highly homologous variants.

Germline loops: CDR1 SGHRS, CDR2 YFSETQ. The CDR3 spans 13 residues. TCRdb re-analysed the 5' RACE reads in MiXCR, keeping a single row per CDR3 protein. Altogether roughly 700,000 distinct CDR3 sequences are present, around 20% being singletons, with the ten largest covering about a fifth. The sequencing sample was made of blood, either unsorted or a sorted T cell fraction (not recorded which). The clonotype comes from a male donor with ankylosing spondylitis. This chain uses TRBV5-1 with TRBJ2-7; D possibly corresponds to TRBD2 (6 bases). The CDR3 DNA sequence: TGTGCCAGCAGTTTAACGGGGGTCTACGAGCAGTACTTC. Translated: CASSLTGVYEQYF. The full variable domain, completed using reference TRBV5-1 and TRBJ2-7, is KAGVTQTPRYLIKTRGQQVTLSCSPISGHRSVSWYQQTPGQGLQFLFEYFSETQRNKGNFPGRFSGRQFSNSRSEMNVSTLELGDSALYLCASSLTGVYEQYFGPGTRLTVT.